This paragraph reports one TCR beta chain. The CDR3 has 14 residues. V was shortened by 6 bases and J by 5 bases, with 13 bases between the two germline ends. Germline V gives CDR1 LNHDA, CDR2 SQIVND (reference sequence). The sample is drawn from a study of cytomegalovirus exposure and HLA in healthy donors. 60 Vbeta and 13 Jbeta primers were used in PCR. Profiled with immunoSEQ multiplex PCR; TCRdb holds only in-frame clones, not every one. The table has roughly 170,000 clones, approximately 80% seen once. This TCR was recovered from a man aged 30 to 39 in good health and CMV-seropositive. The specimen was PBMCs. The gene calls are TRBV19 and TRBJ1-4; possible D gene TRBD1, 5 bases. The CDR3 region has the DNA TGTGCCAGTAGCCCAGGGATGGGGAATGAAAAACTGTTTTTT. It specifies CASSPGMGNEKLFF.